The sequence of this TCR beta chain was determined in a study of T cells in Graves' hyperthyroidism and ophthalmopathy. Regarding the study as a whole: Among clonotypes expanded in thyroid above 0.001, most were also found in blood.

Each patient was aged 18 to 65 and had newly diagnosed hyperthyroidism of under 2 months' duration. Thyroid ultrasound and orbital computed tomography, with clinical symptoms and serum thyroxine and TRAb, informed diagnoses. Fresh peripheral blood, 9.5 to 10 ml of it, supplied the PBMCs. TCR beta CDR3 regions were amplified from RNA. Carried out on the TCR CDR3, a first-round RT-PCR used the HTBI primer set. A single record per CDR3 protein comes from TCRdb applying MiXCR to the multiplex PCR reads. Here the sample spans approximately 610,000 distinct CDR3 sequences, 16% being singletons. This clonotype was found many times. Its antigen is currently unknown. The sample taken for sequencing was blood. The sequence was obtained from a woman younger than 35 with Graves' hyperthyroidism.

CDR3 in DNA: TGTGCCAGCAGTGAACCAGGGGTAAACACTGAAGCTTTCTTT. It encodes CASSEPGVNTEAFF. The chain carries TRBV2 and TRBJ1-1; tentatively, D is TRBD1 (6 bases). The length of the CDR3 is 14 residues. V lost 2 bases and J 2 bases, leaving 9 bases between the germline ends. The germline V gene encodes CDR1 SNHLY and CDR2 FYNNEI.